Included here is one T cell receptor beta chain sequence, with context. V was clipped by 4 bases and J by 0 bases, with 16 bases between them. The CDR3 contains 18 residues. The V gene's germline CDR1 is MNHNS and CDR2 SASEGT. Sequenced by immunoSEQ multiplex PCR; TCRdb stores in-frame clones only, minus some. The table has a few hundred thousand clones, approximately 87% seen once. The data were taken from a study of Ad26.COV2.S vaccination and SARS-CoV-2 variants. Treatment here: roughly 19 received Ad26.COV2.S at low or high dose, single or two shots; 5 received placebo; per-sample allocation not given. The study sampled participants on day 63 after the first vaccine or placebo injection.

This sequence originates from a person aged 18-60 years who received the Ad26.COV2.S COVID-19 vaccine or a placebo. This chain connects TRBV6-1 to TRBJ1-6; no clear D gene. The sequencing used peripheral blood, collected in a trial of Ad26.COV2.S vaccine versus placebo. CDR3 sequence reads: CASSGGYSRSSYNSPLHF. CDR3 coding DNA: TGTGCCAGCAGTGGAGGGTACAGTAGAAGCTCCTATAATTCACCCCTCCACTTT.